A selection of T cell receptor beta chains follows, all from one sample in a study of CD8+CD57+ T cells in acquired aplastic anemia. TCRdb re-called the reads with MiXCR, one entry per CDR3 protein. The repertoire holds around 180,000 distinct CDR3 sequences, with 50% to 75% as singletons. Sequenced: sorted CD4+, CD8+, or CD8+CD57+ T cells (not recorded which) from PBMCs. These receptors all stem from a human donor with severe aplastic anemia or a healthy control (not recorded which). The CDR3 runs from the conserved cysteine through the conserved F or W. A D gene is named only where the DNA matches it firmly. Not every row has a clone size; where given, it reads once, few, many or a size class.

DNA: TGTGCCAGCAGCGTAGGTTTTGGGCAGCAGTACAATGAGCAGTTCTTC
CDR3: CASSVGFGQQYNEQFF
D: NA
V: TRBV9
J: TRBJ2-1
size: NA

DNA: TGTGCCAGCAGCTTAGTTTCTCCAGGGGGATCCTACAATGAGCAGTTCTTC
CDR3: CASSLVSPGGSYNEQFF
D: TRBD1
V: TRBV13
J: TRBJ2-1
size: many

DNA: TGTGCCAGCACTCCCGGGGGGAGAGAGACCGGGGAGCTGTTTTTT
CDR3: CASTPGGRETGELFF
D: TRBD2
V: TRBV4-2
J: TRBJ2-2
size: many

DNA: TGCAGTGCCAAGAGCGGGGGGCCTTTAGGGGAGACCCAGTACTTC
CDR3: CSAKSGGPLGETQYF
D: TRBD2
V: TRBV20-1
J: TRBJ2-5
size: NA

DNA: TGTGCCAGCAGCTCACAGGGCTACGGGGAGCTGTTTTTT
CDR3: CASSSQGYGELFF
D: NA
V: TRBV7-2
J: TRBJ2-2
size: few

DNA: TGTGCCAGCAGCTTTGCTCGGGACAGGGGAGACGAGCAGTACTTC
CDR3: CASSFARDRGDEQYF
D: TRBD1
V: TRBV13
J: TRBJ2-7
size: many

DNA: TGTGCCAGCAGCTTGCGTGGGGACAGCGGATACGAGCAGTACTTC
CDR3: CASSLRGDSGYEQYF
D: TRBD1
V: TRBV7-9
J: TRBJ2-7
size: few

DNA: TGCAGTGCTAGACGGGGGGTAATCACCGCTAATGAAAAACTGTTTTTT
CDR3: CSARRGVITANEKLFF
D: NA
V: TRBV20-1
J: TRBJ1-4
size: NA

DNA: TGCGCCAGCAGCATAGGTCAGGGAGGGGACGAGCAGTACTTC
CDR3: CASSIGQGGDEQYF
D: TRBD2
V: TRBV5-1
J: TRBJ2-7
size: NA

DNA: TGCAGCGTTGAAGGTGCATTACTTAACTATGGCTACACCTTC
CDR3: CSVEGALLNYGYTF
D: NA
V: TRBV29-1
J: TRBJ1-2
size: NA

DNA: TGTGCCGGTGGACTCTTAGAAAGCCCAGATACGCAGTATTTT
CDR3: CAGGLLESPDTQYF
D: NA
V: TRBV6-1
J: TRBJ2-3
size: NA

DNA: TGCAGCGTTTGGGGGACAGGGGGCTACGAGCAGTACTTC
CDR3: CSVWGTGGYEQYF
D: TRBD1
V: TRBV29-1
J: TRBJ2-7
size: few

DNA: TGTGCCAGCAGTGAACGCCCAGGTCCCAATCAGCCCCAGCATTTT
CDR3: CASSERPGPNQPQHF
D: NA
V: TRBV6-1
J: TRBJ1-5
size: NA

DNA: TGTGCCATCAGTGAAAGTCCCTCCTACGAGCAGTACTTC
CDR3: CAISESPSYEQYF
D: NA
V: TRBV10-3
J: TRBJ2-7
size: NA

DNA: TGCGCCAGCAGCTTGATTCAGGGGCCAAATTCACCCCTCCACTTT
CDR3: CASSLIQGPNSPLHF
D: NA
V: TRBV5-1
J: TRBJ1-6
size: NA

DNA: TGTGCCAGCAGTGTTTCTGTGGCTGAAGCTTTCTTT
CDR3: CASSVSVAEAFF
D: NA
V: TRBV2
J: TRBJ1-1
size: few

DNA: TGTGCCAGCAGTGAAGCTGGACTCAATGAAAAACTGTTTTTT
CDR3: CASSEAGLNEKLFF
D: NA
V: TRBV2
J: TRBJ1-4
size: NA

DNA: TGTGCCAGCAGTGAATTGCGGCAATTCAACTACGAGCAGTACTTC
CDR3: CASSELRQFNYEQYF
D: NA
V: TRBV12-3/TRBV12-4
J: TRBJ2-7
size: once

DNA: TGTGCCATCAGTGAGATTCAGGGGACGGACATTGAGCAGTTCTTC
CDR3: CAISEIQGTDIEQFF
D: NA
V: TRBV10-3
J: TRBJ2-1
size: NA

DNA: TGTGCCAGCAGTTATTCCCCCCGGTACGAGCAGTACTTC
CDR3: CASSYSPRYEQYF
D: NA
V: TRBV7-9
J: TRBJ2-7
size: NA

DNA: TGTGCCAGCAGCATCGAGACAGGGGGTTCGAACACTGAAGCTTTCTTT
CDR3: CASSIETGGSNTEAFF
D: TRBD1
V: TRBV7-3
J: TRBJ1-1
size: NA

DNA: TGTGCCATCAGTGACACGCGGGACAGGGAATCTGGGGCCAACGTCCTGACTTTC
CDR3: CAISDTRDRESGANVLTF
D: TRBD1
V: TRBV10-3
J: TRBJ2-6
size: NA

DNA: TGTGCCAGCAGCTTAGACAGATCTGGGGCCAACGTCCTGACTTTC
CDR3: CASSLDRSGANVLTF
D: NA
V: TRBV7-6
J: TRBJ2-6
size: many

DNA: TGTGCCAGCAGCGCACAGGGGGGCAGTGGAAACACCATATATTTT
CDR3: CASSAQGGSGNTIYF
D: TRBD1
V: TRBV9
J: TRBJ1-3
size: many

DNA: TGTGCCAGCAGTGCACGGGACAGGGGGGGCTACGAGCAGTACTTC
CDR3: CASSARDRGGYEQYF
D: TRBD1
V: TRBV6-1
J: TRBJ2-7
size: NA

DNA: TGTGCCAGCAGCTTTGGACAGGGGTATCAGCCCCAGCATTTT
CDR3: CASSFGQGYQPQHF
D: TRBD1
V: TRBV7-9
J: TRBJ1-5
size: NA

DNA: TGTGCCACCGTCGGAAGCAGTATACCTATTGAAGCTTTCTTT
CDR3: CATVGSSIPIEAFF
D: NA
V: TRBV10-3
J: TRBJ1-1
size: NA

DNA: TGTGCCAGCAGTTTGCAAGGGCAAGAGACCCAGTACTTC
CDR3: CASSLQGQETQYF
D: NA
V: TRBV12-3/TRBV12-4
J: TRBJ2-5
size: NA

DNA: TGCGCCAGCAGCCAAGTTCCCGGGATGAACACTGAAGCTTTCTTT
CDR3: CASSQVPGMNTEAFF
D: NA
V: TRBV4-3
J: TRBJ1-1
size: many

DNA: TGTGCCAGCAGCGTAGCTACGTGGAGTGAAGCTTTCTTT
CDR3: CASSVATWSEAFF
D: NA
V: TRBV9
J: TRBJ1-1
size: many

DNA: TGTGCCAGCAGCGCACTCACAGGGTTCCAAGAGACCCAGTACTTC
CDR3: CASSALTGFQETQYF
D: NA
V: TRBV7-9
J: TRBJ2-5
size: NA

DNA: TGCAGTGCTTCCGGGACAATCAATGAGCAGTTCTTC
CDR3: CSASGTINEQFF
D: NA
V: TRBV20-1
J: TRBJ2-1
size: NA

DNA: TGTGCCAGCAGCTTAGAATATAGCACAGATACGCAGTATTTT
CDR3: CASSLEYSTDTQYF
D: NA
V: TRBV7-2
J: TRBJ2-3
size: NA

DNA: TGTGCCAGCAGCGTAGGGGATGGCAATCAGCCCCAGCATTTT
CDR3: CASSVGDGNQPQHF
D: NA
V: TRBV9
J: TRBJ1-5
size: NA

DNA: TGCAGTGCTAGAGCAGGGGCCAGGGGAAACACTGAAGCTTTCTTT
CDR3: CSARAGARGNTEAFF
D: NA
V: TRBV20-1
J: TRBJ1-1
size: NA

DNA: TGTGCCAGCAGCTCCGAGGGGCACCAGGAGACCCAGTACTTC
CDR3: CASSSEGHQETQYF
D: NA
V: TRBV7-9
J: TRBJ2-5
size: NA

DNA: TGTGCCAGCAGGATCTCTGGAAACACCATATATTTT
CDR3: CASRISGNTIYF
D: NA
V: TRBV2
J: TRBJ1-3
size: many

DNA: TGTGCCAGCAGCCAAGTTGGACAGGGGTGGTATGGCTACACCTTC
CDR3: CASSQVGQGWYGYTF
D: TRBD1
V: TRBV3-1
J: TRBJ1-2
size: many

DNA: TGCAGTGCCGCCCTAAGACTCAGCAATCAGCCCCAGCATTTT
CDR3: CSAALRLSNQPQHF
D: NA
V: TRBV20-1
J: TRBJ1-5
size: many

DNA: TGTGCCAGCACCCTGAAAGCGGGGGGGCTTTCGGAGACCCAGTACTTC
CDR3: CASTLKAGGLSETQYF
D: TRBD2
V: TRBV7-8
J: TRBJ2-5
size: NA

DNA: TGCGCCAGCAGCTTGGAAGGGGGGCTACACGAGCAGTACTTC
CDR3: CASSLEGGLHEQYF
D: NA
V: TRBV5-1
J: TRBJ2-7
size: many

DNA: TGCAGTGCTAGCCCGGGCGTCTCCTACGAGCAGTACTTC
CDR3: CSASPGVSYEQYF
D: NA
V: TRBV20-1
J: TRBJ2-7
size: many

DNA: TGTGCCAGCAGTTTAGATTTCACTGAAGCTTTCTTT
CDR3: CASSLDFTEAFF
D: NA
V: TRBV28
J: TRBJ1-1
size: few

DNA: TGTGCCACCAGTGATCTGCCCAGACCCAGAAGCGAGACCCAGTACTTC
CDR3: CATSDLPRPRSETQYF
D: NA
V: TRBV24-1
J: TRBJ2-5
size: NA

DNA: TGTGCCAGCAGCTTGGGACAGGGGGGCACCGGGGAGCTGTTTTTT
CDR3: CASSLGQGGTGELFF
D: TRBD1
V: TRBV5-4
J: TRBJ2-2
size: few

DNA: TGTGCCAGCAGTACAGGGTTTGAAGCTTTCTTT
CDR3: CASSTGFEAFF
D: NA
V: TRBV27
J: TRBJ1-1
size: many

DNA: TGTGCCAGCAGCGTAGTACCAGCGGGGGGGCGTGATGAGCAGTTCTTC
CDR3: CASSVVPAGGRDEQFF
D: TRBD2
V: TRBV9
J: TRBJ2-1
size: many

DNA: TGTGCCACCAGTGATCGACTTAGTGGTACGCAGTATTTT
CDR3: CATSDRLSGTQYF
D: NA
V: TRBV24-1
J: TRBJ2-3
size: once

DNA: TGTGCCAGCAGTGGGACTAGCGGGTCAAAGGGAGAGCAGTTCTTC
CDR3: CASSGTSGSKGEQFF
D: TRBD2
V: TRBV2
J: TRBJ2-1
size: NA

DNA: TGTGCCACCAGCAGAGCAACAGGGGGCGCACGTCCAGATACGCAGTATTTT
CDR3: CATSRATGGARPDTQYF
D: TRBD1
V: TRBV15
J: TRBJ2-3
size: once

DNA: TGTGCCTGGGACCGGGACAGGGGGACACCCCTCCACTTT
CDR3: CAWDRDRGTPLHF
D: TRBD1
V: TRBV7-8
J: TRBJ1-6
size: NA

DNA: TGTGCCACCAGTGACCCTGGACAGGGTAAGGATGGCTACACCTTC
CDR3: CATSDPGQGKDGYTF
D: TRBD1
V: TRBV24-1
J: TRBJ1-2
size: few

DNA: TGTGCCAGCAGCCCGACTACCGGGACAGGCTACAATGAGCAGTTCTTC
CDR3: CASSPTTGTGYNEQFF
D: TRBD1
V: TRBV7-3
J: TRBJ2-1
size: NA

DNA: TGTGCCAGCAGGGTACAGGGGGCAGGCACTGAAGCTTTCTTT
CDR3: CASRVQGAGTEAFF
D: TRBD1
V: TRBV27
J: TRBJ1-1
size: NA

DNA: TGTGCCAGCAGAGAGGGGGGGGTCGGCGGGAACTATGGCTACACCTTC
CDR3: CASREGGVGGNYGYTF
D: NA
V: TRBV9
J: TRBJ1-2
size: NA